A selection of T cell receptor beta chains follows, all from one sample in a study of T-cell reconstitution after alpha-beta-depleted transplantation in children. TCRdb re-analysed the PCR reads in MiXCR, keeping a single row per CDR3 protein. The table records 300,000 to 400,000 distinct CDR3 sequences, 15% to 20% of them present only once. Sequenced here: PBMCs, mostly from graft donor cells, sampled 360 days after TCRalphabeta/CD19-depleted stem cell transplant. These receptors all stem from a male patient between 2 and 10 years old who had a stem cell transplant for acute lymphoblastic leukemia, so the T cells may come from the graft donor. Each CDR3 is given with its conserved first and last residue. The order of the fields is D gene, J gene, clone size, V gene, CDR3 protein, CDR3 DNA. A D gene is named only where the DNA matches it firmly. Only some rows state a clone size, as once, few, many or a class for expanded clones.

d_gene: .; j_gene: TRBJ2-7; abundance: many; v_gene: TRBV18; CDR3aa: CASSPRQPYEQYF; CDR3nt: TGTGCCAGCTCACCACGACAGCCCTACGAGCAGTACTTC
d_gene: TRBD1; j_gene: TRBJ2-3; abundance: .; v_gene: TRBV6-1; CDR3aa: CASKLGQGAYTQYF; CDR3nt: TGTGCCAGCAAACTCGGACAGGGAGCTTATACGCAGTATTTT
d_gene: TRBD1; j_gene: TRBJ2-5; abundance: .; v_gene: TRBV29-1; CDR3aa: CSVARQGRETQYF; CDR3nt: TGCAGCGTCGCCAGACAGGGTCGGGAGACCCAGTACTTC
d_gene: .; j_gene: TRBJ1-5; abundance: few; v_gene: TRBV29-1; CDR3aa: CSVDRGGSNQPQHF; CDR3nt: TGCAGCGTTGACAGGGGAGGGAGCAATCAGCCCCAGCATTTT
d_gene: TRBD1; j_gene: TRBJ2-3; abundance: .; v_gene: TRBV4-3; CDR3aa: CASSQDWTGSDTQYF; CDR3nt: TGCGCCAGCAGCCAAGATTGGACAGGGTCGGATACGCAGTATTTT
d_gene: .; j_gene: TRBJ2-2; abundance: many; v_gene: TRBV10-3; CDR3aa: CAISSPRLPSGELFF; CDR3nt: TGTGCCATCAGTAGCCCCCGACTTCCCTCCGGGGAGCTGTTTTTT
d_gene: .; j_gene: TRBJ2-2; abundance: .; v_gene: TRBV30; CDR3aa: CAWSEDALLLTGELFF; CDR3nt: TGTGCCTGGAGCGAAGACGCCCTCCTTTTGACCGGGGAGCTGTTTTTT
d_gene: .; j_gene: TRBJ2-7; abundance: few; v_gene: TRBV30; CDR3aa: CAWSVAHLEPFYEQYF; CDR3nt: TGTGCCTGGAGTGTGGCACATTTAGAGCCCTTCTACGAGCAGTACTTC
d_gene: .; j_gene: TRBJ2-1; abundance: few; v_gene: TRBV5-1; CDR3aa: CASSRELVPNEQFF; CDR3nt: TGCGCCAGCAGCCGCGAACTAGTCCCCAATGAGCAGTTCTTC
d_gene: TRBD2; j_gene: TRBJ2-1; abundance: few; v_gene: TRBV20-1; CDR3aa: CSAMTSGIESYNEQFF; CDR3nt: TGCAGTGCTATGACTAGCGGGATAGAATCCTACAATGAGCAGTTCTTC
d_gene: .; j_gene: TRBJ1-5; abundance: few; v_gene: TRBV28; CDR3aa: CASSFKLGRPQHF; CDR3nt: TGTGCCAGCAGTTTTAAATTAGGGAGGCCCCAGCATTTT
d_gene: .; j_gene: TRBJ1-2; abundance: .; v_gene: TRBV27; CDR3aa: CASSLGGGYYGYTF; CDR3nt: TGTGCCAGCAGTTTAGGTGGCGGATACTATGGCTACACCTTC
d_gene: .; j_gene: TRBJ2-6; abundance: few; v_gene: TRBV6-2/TRBV6-3; CDR3aa: CASSRVRMGASSGANVLTF; CDR3nt: TGTGCCAGCAGTCGCGTCCGCATGGGGGCAAGCTCTGGGGCCAACGTCCTGACTTTC
d_gene: .; j_gene: TRBJ2-3; abundance: many; v_gene: TRBV29-1; CDR3aa: CSAAIGDTQYF; CDR3nt: TGCAGCGCCGCAATTGGAGATACGCAGTATTTT
d_gene: TRBD1; j_gene: TRBJ2-5; abundance: few; v_gene: TRBV12-3/TRBV12-4; CDR3aa: CASSFRGLEETQYF; CDR3nt: TGTGCCAGCAGTTTTAGGGGGCTCGAGGAGACCCAGTACTTC
d_gene: .; j_gene: TRBJ1-6; abundance: .; v_gene: TRBV10-1; CDR3aa: CASNDSGSPLHF; CDR3nt: TGCGCCAGCAACGACAGCGGCTCACCCCTCCACTTT
d_gene: .; j_gene: TRBJ2-2; abundance: few; v_gene: TRBV10-3; CDR3aa: CAIGEWRGSTGELFF; CDR3nt: TGTGCCATCGGCGAGTGGAGGGGGTCCACCGGGGAGCTGTTTTTT
d_gene: .; j_gene: TRBJ1-4; abundance: .; v_gene: TRBV4-3; CDR3aa: CASSQAGTGVFEKLFF; CDR3nt: TGCGCCAGCAGCCAGGCCGGGACGGGGGTCTTTGAAAAACTGTTTTTT
d_gene: TRBD1; j_gene: TRBJ2-3; abundance: many; v_gene: TRBV27; CDR3aa: CASSFDRASGDTQYF; CDR3nt: TGTGCCAGCAGTTTCGACAGGGCCTCAGGAGATACGCAGTATTTT
d_gene: .; j_gene: TRBJ2-7; abundance: few; v_gene: TRBV4-2; CDR3aa: CASSHRPTYEQYF; CDR3nt: TGTGCCAGCAGCCACCGACCAACCTACGAGCAGTACTTC
d_gene: .; j_gene: TRBJ1-2; abundance: few; v_gene: TRBV28; CDR3aa: CASSFSSDGSFYGYTF; CDR3nt: TGTGCCAGCAGTTTCTCGAGCGATGGGTCGTTCTATGGCTACACCTTC
d_gene: .; j_gene: TRBJ2-1; abundance: few; v_gene: TRBV20-1; CDR3aa: CSASVGDRNEQFF; CDR3nt: TGCAGTGCTAGTGTGGGGGATAGGAATGAGCAGTTCTTC
d_gene: TRBD2; j_gene: TRBJ2-5; abundance: .; v_gene: TRBV3-1; CDR3aa: CASSQVGGGLAGVKTQYF; CDR3nt: TGTGCCAGCAGCCAAGTTGGAGGGGGACTAGCGGGAGTCAAGACCCAGTACTTC
d_gene: TRBD1; j_gene: TRBJ2-3; abundance: .; v_gene: TRBV10-3; CDR3aa: CAIRDRYTDTQYF; CDR3nt: TGTGCCATCAGGGACAGGTACACAGATACGCAGTATTTT
d_gene: .; j_gene: TRBJ2-3; abundance: few; v_gene: TRBV28; CDR3aa: CASTPTGAGISTDTQYF; CDR3nt: TGTGCCAGCACCCCGACCGGAGCGGGCATTTCCACAGATACGCAGTATTTT
d_gene: .; j_gene: TRBJ2-7; abundance: many; v_gene: TRBV12-3/TRBV12-4; CDR3aa: CASSFSASSYEQYF; CDR3nt: TGTGCCAGCAGTTTTTCGGCGAGCTCCTACGAGCAGTACTTC
d_gene: .; j_gene: TRBJ2-3; abundance: few; v_gene: TRBV7-2; CDR3aa: CASSSTRYTQYF; CDR3nt: TGTGCCAGCAGTTCCACTAGGTATACGCAGTATTTT
d_gene: TRBD2; j_gene: TRBJ2-5; abundance: .; v_gene: TRBV20-1; CDR3aa: CSATFLTGRGLETQYF; CDR3nt: TGCAGTGCTACCTTTCTTACGGGGAGGGGTTTAGAGACCCAGTACTTC
d_gene: TRBD2; j_gene: TRBJ2-7; abundance: few; v_gene: TRBV29-1; CDR3aa: CSVESLAGSLGSYEQYF; CDR3nt: TGCAGCGTTGAAAGTCTAGCGGGCTCTCTGGGATCCTACGAGCAGTACTTC
d_gene: .; j_gene: TRBJ2-2; abundance: .; v_gene: TRBV4-3; CDR3aa: CASSRQTGAGGELFF; CDR3nt: TGCGCCAGCAGCCGGCAGACAGGAGCGGGCGGGGAGCTGTTTTTT
d_gene: .; j_gene: TRBJ2-2; abundance: .; v_gene: TRBV4-3; CDR3aa: CASSQDAELLATGELFF; CDR3nt: TGCGCCAGCAGCCAAGATGCGGAATTATTAGCGACCGGGGAGCTGTTTTTT
d_gene: .; j_gene: TRBJ1-1; abundance: few; v_gene: TRBV6-5; CDR3aa: CASSYSGQEEVFF; CDR3nt: TGTGCCAGCAGTTACTCGGGCCAGGAGGAGGTTTTCTTT
d_gene: .; j_gene: TRBJ2-7; abundance: .; v_gene: TRBV29-1; CDR3aa: CSVAENPGYEQYF; CDR3nt: TGCAGCGTTGCTGAAAACCCTGGCTACGAGCAGTACTTC
d_gene: TRBD1; j_gene: TRBJ1-1; abundance: .; v_gene: TRBV28; CDR3aa: CASSLSGQQYSEAFF; CDR3nt: TGTGCCAGCAGTTTATCGGGACAGCAGTACTCTGAAGCTTTCTTT
d_gene: TRBD2; j_gene: TRBJ2-1; abundance: few; v_gene: TRBV2; CDR3aa: CASSWEREGNEQFF; CDR3nt: TGTGCCAGCAGCTGGGAGCGGGAGGGGAATGAGCAGTTCTTC
d_gene: .; j_gene: TRBJ2-3; abundance: .; v_gene: TRBV29-1; CDR3aa: CSGLGYRETDTQYF; CDR3nt: TGCAGCGGCTTGGGTTACCGGGAGACAGATACGCAGTATTTT
d_gene: TRBD2; j_gene: TRBJ2-2; abundance: many; v_gene: TRBV9; CDR3aa: CASSERLAGVAATGELFF; CDR3nt: TGTGCCAGCAGCGAAAGGCTAGCGGGAGTAGCGGCCACCGGGGAGCTGTTTTTT
d_gene: TRBD1; j_gene: TRBJ1-2; abundance: .; v_gene: TRBV28; CDR3aa: CASSLLPDREDGYTF; CDR3nt: TGTGCCAGCAGTTTATTACCGGACAGGGAGGACGGCTACACCTTC
d_gene: TRBD2; j_gene: TRBJ2-2; abundance: .; v_gene: TRBV6-2/TRBV6-3; CDR3aa: CASSYFGGRAEELFF; CDR3nt: TGTGCCAGCAGTTACTTCGGCGGGAGGGCCGAGGAGCTGTTTTTT
d_gene: .; j_gene: TRBJ1-5; abundance: once; v_gene: TRBV19; CDR3aa: CASSISFQQPQHF; CDR3nt: TGTGCCAGTAGTATAAGCTTTCAACAGCCCCAGCATTTT